Listed here are 2 T cell receptor beta chains from one sample, sequenced in a study of T cell responses to AZD1222 COVID-19 vaccine. Sequencing was performed with immunoSEQ multiplex PCR; in TCRdb, only in-frame clones are kept and a portion is missing. The profile shows 140,000 to 150,000 clones, approximately 90% of them singletons. The material was peripheral blood, obtained on day 0 of AZD1222 vaccination. The source is an adult in good health.

The chain employs TRBV6-2 or TRBV6-3 and TRBJ2-1; tentatively, D is TRBD1 or TRBD2 (6 bases each). There are 15 residues in the CDR3. Germline loops: CDR1 MNHEY, CDR2 SVGEGT. Trimming left V 3 bases short and J 9 bases short, with 18 bases between. The CDR3 region has the DNA TGTGCCAGCAGTTATGGTCGGGGGCCTAGGGGTGAGCAGTTCTTC. Translation: CASSYGRGPRGEQFF.

Worth noting for this clone: The same CDR3 is also encoded by other DNA sequences in this sample. The chain recombines TRBV2 with TRBJ1-1, with D possibly TRBD1 on 5 matching bases. CDR1 is SNHLY, CDR2 FYNNEI, per germline. Trimming stripped 5 bases from V and 0 bases from J, with 7 bases between. CDR3 length: 13 amino acids. The CDR3 nucleotides read TGTGCCAGCAGTCTGGGGGTGAACACTGAAGCTTTCTTT. Translating it yields CASSLGVNTEAFF.